The 27 T cell receptor beta chains below all came from one sample that was sequenced in a study of T-cell reconstitution after alpha-beta-depleted transplantation in children. Unique molecular identifiers featured in how the TCRbeta library was prepared. MiXCR, run by TCRdb on the PCR reads, gives a single entry per CDR3 protein. The sample holds just over 950,000 distinct CDR3 sequences, about 29% seen once. Sequencing was performed on PBMCs, mostly from graft donor cells, taken 360 days after TCRalphabeta/CD19-depleted stem cell transplant. These receptors originate from a boy younger than two who had a stem cell transplant for SCID, so the T cells may come from the graft donor.

The chain uses TRBV6-2 or TRBV6-3 and TRBJ2-7; 8 bases align to TRBD1. In germline, CDR1 is MNHEY, CDR2 SVGEGT. The CDR3 runs 13 residues. V shed 8 bases and J 6 bases; nucleotides not matched to a gene: 9. Here the CDR3 DNA reads TGTGCCAGCTCCGGACAGGGAACAGGCGAGCAGTACTTC. Translated, it gives CASSGQGTGEQYF.

The CDR3 DNA reads as TGCAGTGCTATCCGGGACAGGACCACAGATACGCAGTATTTT. Protein: CSAIRDRTTDTQYF. The gene calls are TRBV20-1 and TRBJ2-3; 8 bases agree with TRBD1. Germline CDR1 is DFQATT and CDR2 is SNEGSKA (reference sequence). The ends lost 4 bases at V and 2 bases at J; junction bases unmatched: 5. CDR3 length: 14 residues.

This clonotype appeared many times. The CDR3 region is CASSPLPGGGGEKLFF. CDR3 DNA: TGTGCCAGCAGTCCTTTACCTGGGGGGGGAGGCGAAAAACTGTTTTTT. The V gene is TRBV27, the J gene TRBJ1-4, with D possibly TRBD1 on 5 matching bases. V was clipped by 5 bases and J by 8 bases, with 21 bases between them. CDR3 length equals 16 residues. Germline assignment: CDR1 MNHEY and CDR2 SMNVEV (reference sequence).

This chain joins TRBV7-2 and TRBJ2-1, with D perhaps matching TRBD1 (5 bases). Germline V gene sequence: CDR1 SGHTA, CDR2 FQGNSA. With 2 bases removed from V and 0 bases from J, the gap between germline ends came to 11 bases. The CDR3 consists of 16 residues. In DNA, the CDR3 is TGTGCCAGCAGCTTAAGACAGAAGAGCTCCTACAATGAGCAGTTCTTC. Amino acids: CASSLRQKSSYNEQFF.

This chain connects TRBV28 to TRBJ2-5; D gene uncertain. CDR1 MDHEN and CDR2 SYDVKM come from the germline V gene. With 5 bases removed from V and 9 bases from J, the gap between germline ends came to 10 bases. The CDR3 is made up of 11 amino acids. The CDR3: CASSLIGAQYF. The CDR3 DNA is TGTGCCAGCAGTCTTATCGGAGCCCAGTACTTC.

This clonotype was detected a few times. The genes are TRBV6-1 and TRBJ1-5; D possibly corresponds to TRBD1 (5 bases). CDR1 is MNHNS and CDR2 is SASEGT in the germline V gene. Trimming removed 6 bases from V and 6 bases from J, with 15 bases in between. The CDR3 length is 14 residues. The CDR3 loop reads CASRSGTAFQPQHF. The CDR3 nucleotides read TGTGCCAGCAGGTCCGGGACGGCCTTTCAGCCCCAGCATTTT.

This clonotype was seen ten or more times. This chain links TRBV2 with TRBJ2-1; a possible D gene is TRBD2 (6 bases). The germline gives CDR1 SNHLY, CDR2 FYNNEI. This CDR3 contains 14 residues. The V end lost 6 bases, the J end lost 10 bases, and 19 bases lay between the germline ends. CDR3 region: CASSGVAVVGEQFF. DNA for the CDR3: TGTGCCAGCAGCGGGGTAGCGGTTGTTGGAGAGCAGTTCTTC.

In its sample, this clonotype was seen a few times. The rearrangement links TRBV6-2 or TRBV6-3 to TRBJ2-7, with D possibly TRBD1 on 6 matching bases. Germline values: CDR1 MNHEY, CDR2 SVGEGT. This CDR3 contains 14 residues. The ends were cut back, 8 bases at V and 2 bases at J, with 16 bases in the middle. CDR3 DNA: TGTGCCAGCCGGGGCAGGGGCAGTACCTACGAGCAGTACTTC. This codes for CASRGRGSTYEQYF.

This clonotype occurred a few times. The chain uses TRBV20-1 and TRBJ2-2, with TRBD2 matching 8 bases. Germline CDR1 reads DFQATT; CDR2 reads SNEGSKA (reference sequence). The CDR3 is made up of 16 amino acids. Unmatched junction bases numbered 13, after V lost 5 bases and J lost 5 bases. The CDR3 DNA is TGCAGTGCTTTATCCGCGGGGGGCGCGGGGACCGGGGAGCTGTTTTTT. This codes for CSALSAGGAGTGELFF.

The V gene is TRBV12-3 or TRBV12-4, the J gene TRBJ2-3; 11 bases agree with TRBD1. V shed 7 bases, J shed 2 bases, and the junction held 8 bases outside the gene matches. The CDR3 spans 16 residues. The CDR3 loop reads CASTKRTGGFTDTQYF. DNA of the CDR3: TGTGCCAGCACAAAACGGACAGGGGGCTTCACAGATACGCAGTATTTT.

The V call is TRBV20-1, the J call TRBJ1-5; D unclear. This CDR3 comprises 14 residues. Germline CDR1 DFQATT, CDR2 SNEGSKA (reference sequence). Trimming pared 3 bases from V and 1 base from J, leaving 10 bases between. CDR3 sequence reads: CSAREDGSNQPQHF. The CDR3 DNA reads TGCAGTGCTAGGGAGGACGGGAGCAATCAGCCCCAGCATTTT.

In this sample, this clonotype turned up a few times. This chain connects TRBV7-9 to TRBJ1-4, with a tentative D call TRBD1 (5 bases). Germline values: CDR1 SEHNR, CDR2 FQNEAQ (reference sequence). The CDR3 covers 14 residues. Trimming removed 2 bases at V and 7 bases at J, with 11 bases between. CDR3 nucleotide sequence: TGTGCCAGCAGCTTAAGGGACGGTAGTGAAAAACTGTTTTTT. This encodes CASSLRDGSEKLFF.

The chain couples TRBV18 to TRBJ2-1; 8 positions match TRBD1. The CDR3 consists of 13 residues. J gave up 9 bases and V 1 base, and 2 bases lay outside the gene matches. Germline V lookup: CDR1 KGHSH, CDR2 LQKENI. The CDR3 DNA reads TGTGCCAGCTCACCACTTGGACAGGGTGAGCAGTTCTTC. Amino acids: CASSPLGQGEQFF. Looking up the rest from reference TRBV18 and TRBJ2-1 gives the full variable domain: NAGVMQNPRHLVRRRGQEARLRCSPMKGHSHVYWYRQLPEEGLKFMVYLQKENIIDESGMPKERFSAEFPKEGPSILRIQQVVRGDSAAYFCASSPLGQGEQFFGPGTRLTVL.

In DNA form, the CDR3 reads TGTGCCAGCAGTTACTCGACTCAGGAGGGGATATTCCACGAGCAGTACTTC. Amino acids: CASSYSTQEGIFHEQYF. The chain couples TRBV6-2 or TRBV6-3 to TRBJ2-7; maybe TRBD2 (6 bases). CDR1 and CDR2 (germline): MNHEY, SVGEGT. Trimming shortened V by 0 bases and J by 5 bases, and 20 bases separated the two germline ends. The CDR3 contains 17 residues.

V usage is TRBV27 and J usage is TRBJ2-1; D gene ambiguous. The germline V gene encodes CDR1 MNHEY and CDR2 SMNVEV (reference sequence). V was trimmed by 4 bases and J by 11 bases, leaving 9 bases between them. The CDR3 totals 11 residues. The CDR3 DNA follows: TGTGCCAGCAGTTCCCGGGTTCAGCAGTTCTTC. Its translation is CASSSRVQQFF.

This clonotype has just a few counts. The chain uses TRBV10-3 and TRBJ1-6, with no clear D. In germline, CDR1 is ENHRY, CDR2 SYGVKD. Trimming took 8 bases from V and 7 from J, leaving 9 bases between them. This CDR3 has 12 amino acids. CDR3 nucleotides: TGTGCCATCGGAGGGTTGAATTCACCCCTCCACTTT. As protein: CAIGGLNSPLHF.

The table lists this clonotype with a few counts. The chain employs TRBV20-1 and TRBJ2-3, with TRBD1 as a possible D gene (7 bases). Germline CDR1 and CDR2: DFQATT and SNEGSKA (reference sequence). Trimming left V 0 bases short and J 3 bases short, with 19 bases between. The CDR3 contains 17 residues. CDR3: CSARDQATGRYTDTQYF. The CDR3 DNA reads as TGCAGTGCTAGAGATCAGGCGACAGGGAGGTATACAGATACGCAGTATTTT.

J is TRBJ1-1 and V is TRBV12-3 or TRBV12-4; 7 bases map to TRBD1. The CDR3 is 15 amino acids. J was trimmed by 5 bases and V by 4 bases; bases with no gene match: 10. The CDR3 DNA sequence: TGTGCCAGCAGTTCCCCCCAGGGGGTGTTGACTGAAGCTTTCTTT. As protein: CASSSPQGVLTEAFF.

This chain's CDR3 is CASSGQGITEAFF. The CDR3 nucleotides are TGTGCCAGCAGCGGACAGGGTATCACTGAAGCTTTCTTT. The chain uses TRBV2 and TRBJ1-1; 8 positions agree with TRBD1. V shed 6 bases, J shed 4 bases, and the junction held 4 bases outside the gene matches. The CDR3 spans 13 residues. Germline V gene lookup returns CDR1 SNHLY and CDR2 FYNNEI.

This clonotype occurred a few times. The chain links TRBV9 to TRBJ2-3, with 8 bases identical to TRBD1. Germline CDR1 is SGDLS and CDR2 is YYNGEE. After removal of 0 bases from V and 1 base from J, the junction contained 1 base not matched to a gene. CDR3 length: 15 amino acids. CDR3 nucleotides: TGTGCCAGCAGCGTAGCAGGGGGCGGCACAGATACGCAGTATTTT. It codes for CASSVAGGGTDTQYF.

This clonotype was seen only a few times. The chain combines TRBV7-8 with TRBJ2-5; D call uncertain. Trimming took 3 bases from V and 5 from J, leaving 19 bases between them. Germline CDR1 reads SGHVS; CDR2 reads FQNEAQ. CDR3 size: 16 residues. CDR3 nucleotides: TGTGCCAGCAGCTTGCGAATAACGACAATCTCGGAGACCCAGTACTTC. As protein: CASSLRITTISETQYF.

This chain links TRBV10-3 with TRBJ2-7, with D perhaps matching TRBD1 (5 bases). CDR3 length: 17 amino acids. Germline assignment: CDR1 ENHRY and CDR2 SYGVKD. V was shortened by 8 bases and J by 2 bases, with 25 bases between the two germline ends. The CDR3 loop reads CAIQSPPGSNGAYEQYF. The CDR3 DNA reads TGTGCCATCCAATCCCCCCCAGGGTCAAACGGAGCCTACGAGCAGTACTTC.

This clonotype was counted only a few times. The chain uses TRBV6-5 and TRBJ1-1; D not resolved. CDR1 is MNHEY and CDR2 is SVGAGI in the germline V gene. Trimming removed 5 bases from V and 0 bases from J, with 10 bases in between. CDR3 size: 14 residues. The CDR3 sequence: CASSPDGVNTEAFF. The CDR3 DNA reads TGTGCCAGCAGTCCCGACGGGGTGAACACTGAAGCTTTCTTT.

This clonotype was picked up a small number of times. Since no conserved phenylalanine or tryptophan closes the CDR3, a read error is the likely cause. The DNA is left out, because the CDR3 cannot be placed on it with certainty; the CDR3 is given as TCRdb lists it. The V gene is TRBV12-3 or TRBV12-4, the J gene TRBJ2-7; the D segment call TRBD1 is taken from the table without a DNA check. 13 amino acids form the CDR3, both terminal residues included. CDR3 in amino acids: CASSFGGQVTTVL.

This clonotype turned up a few times. The chain carries TRBV19 and TRBJ2-2, with unresolved D. From germline, CDR1 is LNHDA and CDR2 SQIVND (reference sequence). The V gene lost 5 bases and the J gene lost 0 bases, with 7 bases spanning the gap. This CDR3 has 14 amino acids. CDR3 in amino acids: CASSAGSNTGELFF. The CDR3 DNA reads as TGTGCCAGTAGTGCCGGTTCGAACACCGGGGAGCTGTTTTTT.

In nucleotides, the CDR3 is TGCAGTGCCCTATTCTCGTCGACAGATTCCTACACAGATACGCAGTATTTT. Translation gives CSALFSSTDSYTDTQYF. This chain connects TRBV20-1 to TRBJ2-3; D is perhaps TRBD1 (5 bases). Trimming pared 6 bases from V and 2 bases from J, leaving 24 bases between. The CDR3 totals 17 residues. Germline V gene data show CDR1 as DFQATT and CDR2 as SNEGSKA (reference sequence).

The rearrangement uses TRBV20-1 and TRBJ2-3; no clear D gene. The CDR3 is 13 amino acids. V was trimmed by 4 bases and J by 0 bases, leaving 8 bases between them. CDR1 DFQATT and CDR2 SNEGSKA come from the germline V gene (reference sequence). The CDR3 nucleotides are TGCAGTGCTACAGCACTTAGCACAGATACGCAGTATTTT. Encoded protein: CSATALSTDTQYF.